Presented here are 4 T cell receptor beta chains from one specimen sequenced in a study of cytomegalovirus exposure and HLA in healthy donors. Clones were sequenced by immunoSEQ multiplex PCR, and TCRdb holds only the in-frame ones, with some missing. Here the sample spans more than 300,000 clones, 86% being singletons. The sequenced material came from PBMCs. These TCRs come from a woman between 18 and 29 years old in good health and CMV-seronegative.

This sequence joins TRBV2 and TRBJ2-3; 14 nucleotides agree with TRBD2. CDR1 and CDR2 from the germline V gene are SNHLY and FYNNEI. With V trimmed by 3 bases and J by 4 bases, 6 bases remained unmatched. This CDR3 comprises 17 residues. CDR3 bases: TGTGCCAGCAGTGATCCCCGACTAGCGGGAGGGGCAGATACGCAGTATTTT. It is translated as CASSDPRLAGGADTQYF.

The count of this clone is one. The chain employs TRBV27 and TRBJ2-5, with D uncertain. The CDR3 is 14 residues long. The germline V gene has CDR1 MNHEY and CDR2 SMNVEV (reference sequence). The ends were cut back, 3 bases at V and 3 bases at J, with 11 bases in the middle. Here the CDR3 DNA reads TGTGCCAGCAGTTTGATCCGTGGAGAAGAGACCCAGTACTTC. Its translation: CASSLIRGEETQYF.

This rearrangement joins TRBV28 to TRBJ2-1, with TRBD1 identical over 7 bases. The CDR3 sequence is 16 residues long. Trimming at V came to 8 bases and at J to 7 bases, leaving 17 bases not matched to a gene. Germline CDR1 and CDR2: MDHEN and SYDVKM. The DNA of the CDR3 is TGTGCCAGCCCACCAGGCCGGGATCAGGGGGTGAATGAGCAGTTCTTC. Its protein is CASPPGRDQGVNEQFF. Based on the CDR3 plus reference TRBV28 and TRBJ2-1, the full variable domain is DVKVTQSSRYLVKRTGEKVFLECVQDMDHENMFWYRQDPGLGLRLIYFSYDVKMKEKGDIPEGYSVSREKKERFSLILESASTNQTSMYLCASPPGRDQGVNEQFFGPGTRLTVL.

The rearrangement links TRBV7-6 to TRBJ1-2, with a tentative D call TRBD1 (6 bases). This CDR3 has 13 residues. V was cut by 5 bases and J by 8 bases, with 15 bases left in between. Germline CDR1 reads SGHVS; CDR2 reads FNYEAQ. DNA for the CDR3: TGTGCCAGCAGCCTGGGGGGAGGGGGAGGCTACACCTTC. Translating it yields CASSLGGGGGYTF.